These 14 T cell receptor beta chains came from one sample sequenced in a study of blood T cell repertoires in COVID-19. Clones were read by immunoSEQ multiplex PCR, and TCRdb kept only the in-frame ones, dropping some. The table shows 150,000 or so clones, with over 75% occurring only once. Sequenced input: PBMCs or T cells enriched from blood (not recorded which). These receptors came from a man in his fifties or sixties who had recovered from COVID-19.

The chain employs TRBV6-5 and TRBJ1-4; 10 nucleotides agree with TRBD1. In germline, CDR1 is MNHEY, CDR2 SVGAGI. CDR3 length: 13 amino acids. With 6 bases clipped from V and 7 bases from J, the junction kept 2 bases outside the gene matches. Here the CDR3 reads CASSRDRGEKLFF. CDR3 DNA: TGTGCCAGCAGCCGGGACAGGGGTGAAAAACTGTTTTTT.

There are a few counts of this clone. V usage is TRBV27 and J usage is TRBJ2-3; 9 bases map to TRBD1. Germline V gives CDR1 MNHEY, CDR2 SMNVEV (reference sequence). V trimming: 8 bases; J trimming: 2 bases; junction bases outside the gene matches: 17. The length of the CDR3 is 18 residues. The CDR3 DNA reads TGTGCCAGCGTGGTCTCCGGGACAGGGCTTCGAATCACAGATACGCAGTATTTT. This gives the protein CASVVSGTGLRITDTQYF.

The V call is TRBV10-3, the J call TRBJ2-3, with 12 positions matching TRBD2. V shed 8 bases, J shed 2 bases, and the junction held 11 bases outside the gene matches. The CDR3 contains 17 residues. Germline V lookup: CDR1 ENHRY, CDR2 SYGVKD. The CDR3 region has the DNA TGTGCCATCCGAAACCCGACTAGCGGGGGCCTCACAGATACGCAGTATTTT. This gives the protein CAIRNPTSGGLTDTQYF.

This clone showed up just a few times. The chain combines TRBV5-1 with TRBJ1-2; D possibly corresponds to TRBD1 (6 bases). CDR1 and CDR2 from the germline V gene are SGHRS and YFSETQ. V was pared by 6 bases and J by 6 bases, with 15 bases between. The CDR3 length is 13 residues. CDR3: CASTLGAGDGYTF. The CDR3 nucleotides are TGCGCCAGCACTTTAGGGGCAGGGGATGGCTACACCTTC.

V usage is TRBV4-2 and J usage is TRBJ2-5; 9 bases align to TRBD2. Germline loops: CDR1 LGHNA, CDR2 YNFKEQ. The ends lost 3 bases at V and 3 bases at J; junction bases unmatched: 14. This CDR3 spans 18 amino acids. The CDR3 region has the DNA TGTGCCAGCAGCCAGGGGGTTGGGGCTAGCGGGGTTGAAGAGACCCAGTACTTC. It codes for CASSQGVGASGVEETQYF.

The chain carries TRBV19 and TRBJ2-2; D is unresolved. The CDR3 spans 13 residues. Germline V gene lookup returns CDR1 LNHDA and CDR2 SQIVND (reference sequence). V was clipped by 4 bases and J by 6 bases, with 9 bases between them. The DNA for the CDR3 is TGTGCCAGTAGTAGTCGCGGCGCCGGGGAGCTGTTTTTT. Encoded protein: CASSSRGAGELFF.

The chain combines TRBV28 with TRBJ1-4; D might be TRBD1 (5 bases). The CDR3 has 14 residues. CDR1 MDHEN and CDR2 SYDVKM come from the germline V gene. V shed 4 bases and J shed 8 bases, with 14 bases lying between them. CDR3 residues: CASSSLTALEKLFF. The DNA for the CDR3 is TGTGCCAGCAGTTCCCTGACAGCGTTGGAAAAACTGTTTTTT.

CDR3 coding DNA: TGCGCCAGCAGCTCCGTCTGGGCAGGGGCGAGCAATCAGCCCCAGCATTTT. This encodes CASSSVWAGASNQPQHF. V is TRBV5-1 and J is TRBJ1-5, with D perhaps matching TRBD1 (6 bases). Trimming shortened V by 3 bases and J by 1 base, and 17 bases separated the two germline ends. CDR1 is SGHRS and CDR2 is YFSETQ in the germline V gene. There are 17 residues in the CDR3.

This clone was seen a few times. J is TRBJ2-3 and V is TRBV11-1; D possibly corresponds to TRBD1 (6 bases). Looked up from germline, CDR1 is SGHAT and CDR2 is FQDESV (reference sequence). Trimming took off 5 bases at V and 0 bases at J, with 12 bases between the two ends. The CDR3 length is 15 residues. CDR3 coding DNA: TGTGCCAGCAGCCCACAACAGGGAAGCACAGATACGCAGTATTTT. Protein sequence: CASSPQQGSTDTQYF.

The genes are TRBV27 and TRBJ1-5, with D uncertain. CDR3 length: 12 residues. Germline assignment: CDR1 MNHEY and CDR2 SMNVEV (reference sequence). Trimming removed 8 bases at V and 3 bases at J, with 8 bases between. This CDR3 is CASRGPNQPQHF. In DNA form, the CDR3 reads TGTGCCAGCCGAGGTCCCAATCAGCCCCAGCATTTT.

This clone appeared once. The chain has TRBV11-3 and TRBJ1-1; TRBD1 aligns across 7 bases. Germline V gene lookup returns CDR1 SGHNT and CDR2 YENEEA. The CDR3 covers 13 residues. V gave up 5 bases and J gave up 9 bases; unmatched junction bases: 9. CDR3 region: CASSENRDSQAFF. In DNA, the CDR3 is TGTGCCAGCAGCGAAAATAGGGACAGTCAAGCTTTCTTT.

The rearrangement links TRBV9 to TRBJ2-7; 9 bases map to TRBD2. Trimming took 0 bases from V and 3 from J; bases not matched to a gene: 4. Germline V gene sequence: CDR1 SGDLS, CDR2 YYNGEE. The CDR3 extends over 15 amino acids. In nucleotides, the CDR3 is TGTGCCAGCAGCGTAGGCGGGAGGGCCTGCTACGAGCAGTACTTC. It is translated as CASSVGGRACYEQYF.

The chain employs TRBV29-1 and TRBJ1-5, with 7 bases identical to TRBD1. Per germline, CDR1 SQVTM and CDR2 ANQGSEA. V dropped 4 bases and J dropped 2; count of bases not matched to a gene: 5. The CDR3 sequence is 14 residues long. The CDR3 DNA reads as TGCAGCGTTGCAGGGGGGTTGGGCAATCAGCCCCAGCATTTT. Its translation: CSVAGGLGNQPQHF.

V is TRBV9 and J is TRBJ2-1, with TRBD2 identical over 10 bases. This CDR3 spans 17 amino acids. Germline values: CDR1 SGDLS, CDR2 YYNGEE. V was pared by 3 bases and J by 0 bases, with 6 bases of the junction left unmatched. The CDR3 is CASSAVLAGASYNEQFF. Written as DNA, the CDR3 is TGTGCCAGCAGCGCCGTCCTAGCGGGGGCCTCCTACAATGAGCAGTTCTTC.